The clone carrying this TCR beta chain was observed a handful of times. In Cohort 3, a recovered donor had either two negative PCRs, clearance, or symptom resolution. This sample was included in a study of blood T cell repertoires in COVID-19. This CDR3 region has 17 residues. CDR1 MGHRA and CDR2 YSYEKL come from the germline V gene. V lost 1 base and J 5 bases, leaving 21 bases between the germline ends. Clones were read by immunoSEQ multiplex PCR, and TCRdb kept only the in-frame ones, dropping some. The data show about 350,000 clones, with about 89% seen just once and approximately 5% held by the top ten.

The sequence was collected from a woman under 40 who had recovered from COVID-19. The chain uses TRBV4-1 and TRBJ2-7; weak D call: TRBD2 (5 bases). Material for sequencing was PBMCs or T cells enriched from blood (not recorded which). CDR3 DNA sequence: TGCGCCAGCAGCCAAGTAACGGACTCCGTTTTAGTCCACGAGCAGTACTTC. This gives the protein CASSQVTDSVLVHEQYF.